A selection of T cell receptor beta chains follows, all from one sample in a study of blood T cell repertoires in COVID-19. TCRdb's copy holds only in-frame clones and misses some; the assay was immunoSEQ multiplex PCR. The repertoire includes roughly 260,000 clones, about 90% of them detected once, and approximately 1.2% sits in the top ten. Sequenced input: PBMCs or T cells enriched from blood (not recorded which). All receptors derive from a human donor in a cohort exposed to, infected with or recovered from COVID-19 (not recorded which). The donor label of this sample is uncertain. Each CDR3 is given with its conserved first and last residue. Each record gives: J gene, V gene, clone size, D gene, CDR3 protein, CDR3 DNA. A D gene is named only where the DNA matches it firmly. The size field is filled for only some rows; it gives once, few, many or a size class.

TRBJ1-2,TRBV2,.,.,CASKRRYGYTF,TGTGCCAGCAAGCGGAGGTATGGCTACACCTTC
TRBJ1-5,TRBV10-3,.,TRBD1,CAISEQQGGNQPQHF,TGTGCCATCAGTGAACAACAGGGGGGCAATCAGCCCCAGCATTTT
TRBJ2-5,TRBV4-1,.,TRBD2,CASSQPGTREQETQYF,TGCGCCAGCAGCCAGCCCGGGACTAGGGAACAAGAGACCCAGTACTTC
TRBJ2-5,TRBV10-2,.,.,CASTRAVGQPSTQYF,TGCGCCAGCACCCGGGCTGTGGGACAACCGTCGACCCAGTACTTC
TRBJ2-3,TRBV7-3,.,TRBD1,CASSWDSISSTDTQYF,TGTGCCAGCAGCTGGGACAGCATCTCTAGCACAGATACGCAGTATTTT
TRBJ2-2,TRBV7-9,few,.,CASRPKNRVSFSGELFF,TGTGCCAGCAGGCCGAAAAACAGGGTTTCTTTTTCCGGGGAGCTGTTTTTT
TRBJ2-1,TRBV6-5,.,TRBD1,CASSSRTGPSFF,TGTGCCAGCAGTAGCCGGACAGGGCCCTCGTTCTTC
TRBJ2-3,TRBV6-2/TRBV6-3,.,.,CASSRWAVSTDTQYF,TGTGCCAGCAGTCGCTGGGCCGTTAGCACAGATACGCAGTATTTT
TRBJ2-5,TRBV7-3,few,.,CASSLRPAPGTQYF,TGTGCCAGCAGCTTAAGGCCGGCCCCAGGGACCCAGTACTTC
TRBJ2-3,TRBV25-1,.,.,CASQGTITDTQYF,TGTGCCAGCCAGGGGACGATCACAGATACGCAGTATTTT
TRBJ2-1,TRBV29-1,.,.,CSVVGAGNEQFF,TGCAGCGTCGTAGGAGCGGGCAATGAGCAGTTCTTC
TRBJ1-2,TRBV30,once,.,CAWSYSRGGYTF,TGTGCCTGGAGTTATTCTAGGGGAGGCTACACCTTC
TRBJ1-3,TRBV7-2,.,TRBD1,CASSLDHDRGVDTIYF,TGTGCCAGCAGCCTAGACCACGACAGGGGAGTGGACACCATATATTTT
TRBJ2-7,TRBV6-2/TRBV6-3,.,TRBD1,CASSPRDRGFYEQYF,TGTGCCAGCAGCCCCCGGGACAGGGGTTTCTACGAGCAGTACTTC
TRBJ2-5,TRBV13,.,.,CASSLGLGETQYF,TGTGCCAGCAGCTTAGGACTAGGCGAGACCCAGTACTTC
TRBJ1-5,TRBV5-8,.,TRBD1,CASSWQTGANQPQHF,TGTGCCAGCAGCTGGCAGACAGGGGCGAATCAGCCCCAGCATTTT
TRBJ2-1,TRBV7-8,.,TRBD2,CASSFSGRGGARANEQFF,TGTGCCAGCAGCTTTAGTGGGCGCGGGGGGGCCAGGGCGAATGAGCAGTTCTTC
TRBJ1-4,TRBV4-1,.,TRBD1,CASSQAGTENEKLFF,TGCGCCAGCAGCCAAGCGGGGACAGAAAATGAAAAACTGTTTTTT
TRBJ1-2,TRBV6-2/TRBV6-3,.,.,CASSYGQAYGYTF,TGTGCCAGCAGTTACGGGCAGGCCTATGGCTACACCTTC
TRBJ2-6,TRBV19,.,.,CASNRGAYSGANVLTF,TGTGCCAGTAATCGGGGGGCTTACTCTGGGGCCAACGTCCTGACTTTC
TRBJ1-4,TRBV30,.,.,CAWTTGGGLHEKLFF,TGTGCCTGGACCACCGGCGGGGGATTGCACGAAAAACTGTTTTTT
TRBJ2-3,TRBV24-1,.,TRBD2,CATSGTSGGIVGSDTQYF,TGTGCCACCAGCGGGACTAGCGGGGGGATAGTGGGTTCAGATACGCAGTATTTT
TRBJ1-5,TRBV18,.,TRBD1,CASSPLPGQGDQPQHF,TGTGCCAGCTCACCACTACCGGGACAGGGTGACCAGCCCCAGCATTTT
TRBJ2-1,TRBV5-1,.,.,CASSLDSSYNEQFF,TGCGCCAGCAGCTTGGACAGTTCGTACAATGAGCAGTTCTTC
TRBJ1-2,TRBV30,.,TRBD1,CAWTLGTGDGYTF,TGTGCCTGGACGTTAGGGACAGGGGATGGCTACACCTTC
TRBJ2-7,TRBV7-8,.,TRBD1,CASSSAGTGSLKQYF,TGTGCCAGCAGCTCCGCCGGGACAGGCTCACTTAAGCAGTACTTC
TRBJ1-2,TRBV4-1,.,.,CASSQGVAGQFYGYTF,TGCGCCAGCAGCCAGGGGGTGGCCGGACAGTTCTATGGCTACACCTTC
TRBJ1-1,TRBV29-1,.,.,CSVGREIDTEAFF,TGCAGCGTTGGGCGGGAAATAGACACTGAAGCTTTCTTT
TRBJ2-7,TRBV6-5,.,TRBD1,CASSSATGTDYEQYF,TGTGCCAGCAGTTCGGCCACCGGGACAGACTACGAGCAGTACTTC
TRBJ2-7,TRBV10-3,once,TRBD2,CAISGGTGEQYF,TGTGCCATCAGCGGGGGGACGGGGGAGCAGTACTTC
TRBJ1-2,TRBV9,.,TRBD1,CASSVTGQAINYGYTF,TGTGCCAGCAGCGTCACGGGACAGGCGATTAACTATGGCTACACCTTC